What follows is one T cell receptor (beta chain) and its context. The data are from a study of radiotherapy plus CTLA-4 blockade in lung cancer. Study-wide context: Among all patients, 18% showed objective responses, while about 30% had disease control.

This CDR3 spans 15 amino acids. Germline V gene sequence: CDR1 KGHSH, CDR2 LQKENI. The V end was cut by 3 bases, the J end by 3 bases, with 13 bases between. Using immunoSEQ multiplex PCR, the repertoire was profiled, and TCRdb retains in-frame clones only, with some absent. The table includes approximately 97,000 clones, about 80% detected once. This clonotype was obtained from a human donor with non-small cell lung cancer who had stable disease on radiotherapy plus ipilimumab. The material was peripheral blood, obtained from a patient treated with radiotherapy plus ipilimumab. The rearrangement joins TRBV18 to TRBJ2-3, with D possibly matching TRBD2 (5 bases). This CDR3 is CASSPSRAETDTQYF. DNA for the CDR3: TGTGCCAGCTCACCGTCGCGGGCAGAGACAGATACGCAGTATTTT. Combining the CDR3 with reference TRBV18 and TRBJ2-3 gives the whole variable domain NAGVMQNPRHLVRRRGQEARLRCSPMKGHSHVYWYRQLPEEGLKFMVYLQKENIIDESGMPKERFSAEFPKEGPSILRIQQVVRGDSAAYFCASSPSRAETDTQYFGPGTRLTVL.